This paragraph reports one TCR beta chain. Its specificity is not known. CDR1 and CDR2 (germline): SGHVS, FQNEAQ. V dropped 5 bases and J dropped 7; count of bases not matched to a gene: 13. This CDR3 is 15 amino acids long. These data come from a study of blood T cells in healthy people across ages. On the study more broadly: For every two T cells, template switching captured about one barcoded beta molecule. Study-wide results and caveats: Strongly correlated with naive T cell percentage was TCR beta diversity. With age, beta diversity per million T cells declined roughly linearly, significantly by 30 to 40.

Each sample had at least 6.5 million PBMCs isolated. Using a J-beta primer mix together with a sample-barcoded 5' primer, a second PCR was run for about 6 to 11 cycles. Each CDR3 protein gets one entry after TCRdb re-called the 5' RACE reads with MiXCR. The sample shows around 1.5 million distinct CDR3 sequences, roughly 45% of them seen only once. The chain employs TRBV7-8 and TRBJ1-1; TRBD1 matches at 7 bases. Sequencing was performed on blood. The TCR comes from a woman younger than 35 in good health. The DNA for the CDR3 is TGTGCCAGCAGCCCCAGGACAGGATACATGGGTGAAGCTTTCTTT. As protein: CASSPRTGYMGEAFF.